The T cell receptor (beta chain) under discussion was sequenced for a study of blood T cell repertoires in COVID-19 (dated by TCRdb to about 2020). About the study as a whole: Samples covering the acute and convalescent phases of COVID-19 were provided by collaborators in the United States, Italy and Spain. The material from the prospective study consisted of cDNA or gDNA derived from T cells, B-cell-depleted T cells, or PBMCs. Subjects who had been exposed to COVID-19, were actively infected with it, or had recovered from it provided the deeply sampled blood TCRbeta repertoires that made up the dataset. A freely available public database, intended as a resource for researchers studying the immune response to SARS-CoV-2, is where the repertoires were released. Samples came from the ongoing ImmuneRACE study (first 160 participants) plus 1,254 subjects from 6 global collaborators. Sample metadata almost always included a de-identified subject ID, COVID-19 status, age in years and sex. HLA class I and class II types, where available, came from metadata supplied by the sample provider rather than from assay-based typing.

As to this clone: Its recognized antigen is unknown. No per-base quality is available; no much larger clone lies one base away.

The collaborating institutions used their own protocols to collect whole blood in K2EDTA tubes. Collaborator samples were shipped for TCRbeta analysis as frozen whole blood, isolated PBMCs, or DNA extracted from either sample type. The immunoSEQ Assay, a bias-controlled multiplex PCR, was used to amplify TCRbeta CDR3 regions from genomic DNA. From the authors' description of their analysis: The number of nucleated cells in each sample was estimated from the amplification of reference gene primers within the assay. To quantify the absolute abundance of each unique TCRbeta CDR3 rearrangement, sequence reads were collapsed and filtered. Productive Simpson clonality was computed per sample as the square root of Simpson's diversity index over productive rearrangements. TCRdb mirrors the immuneACCESS table, restricted to in-frame sequences. Some clones are absent from its copies; in checked studies, under half trace to an unresolved V gene, and the reason for the others is unknown. V, J and clone size were drawn from that table, and D and trimming were deduced from the DNA. Counted in this sample were 310,000 or so clones; 87% of them appeared once. 1% of the sample is held by the ten biggest clonotypes.

Its CDR3 holds 15 amino acids, cysteine through phenylalanine. Here the CDR3 DNA is all that survives: 45 bases in frame from base 1. At the junction V is shortened by 3 bases and J by 6 bases; bases outside the gene matches: 8. The germline V gene supplies CDR1 SGHDT and CDR2 YYEEEE. Overall study results and their limits: Clinical and demographic metadata were provided uncurated, with the amount varying by source and participant.

The specimen was peripheral blood. The receptor comes from a man aged 50 or older with active or convalescent COVID-19. The chain is assembled from TRBV5-6 and TRBJ2-2; TRBD1 fits 7 bases in the junction. The CDR3 in this case is CASSSQQGRAGELFF. The DNA is as follows: TGTGCCAGCAGCTCCCAACAGGGGCGGGCCGGGGAGCTGTTTTTT. With the rest looked up from the reference TRBV5-6 and TRBJ2-2 genes rather than sequenced, the full variable domain is DAGVTQSPTHLIKTRGQQVTLRCSPKSGHDTVSWYQQALGQGPQFIFQYYEEEERQRGNFPDRFSGHQFPNYSSELNVNALLLGDSALYLCASSSQQGRAGELFFGEGSRLTVL.